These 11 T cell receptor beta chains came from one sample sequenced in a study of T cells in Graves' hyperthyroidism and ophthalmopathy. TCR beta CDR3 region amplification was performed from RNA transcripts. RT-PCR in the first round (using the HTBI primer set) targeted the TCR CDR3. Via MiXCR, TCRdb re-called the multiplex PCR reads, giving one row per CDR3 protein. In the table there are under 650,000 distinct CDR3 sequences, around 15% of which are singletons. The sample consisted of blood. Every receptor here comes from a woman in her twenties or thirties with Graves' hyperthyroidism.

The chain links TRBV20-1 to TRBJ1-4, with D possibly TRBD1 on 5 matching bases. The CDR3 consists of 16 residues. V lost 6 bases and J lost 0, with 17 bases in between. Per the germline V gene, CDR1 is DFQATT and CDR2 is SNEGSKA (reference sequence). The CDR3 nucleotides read TGCAGTGCCCTTCCAGCAGGGCAACCAACTAATGAAAAACTGTTTTTT. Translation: CSALPAGQPTNEKLFF.

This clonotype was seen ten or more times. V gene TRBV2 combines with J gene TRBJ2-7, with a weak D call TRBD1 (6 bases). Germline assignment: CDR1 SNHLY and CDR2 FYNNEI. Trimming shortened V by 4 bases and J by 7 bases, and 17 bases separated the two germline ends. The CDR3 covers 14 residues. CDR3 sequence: CASSGAAARGEQYF. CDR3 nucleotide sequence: TGTGCCAGCAGTGGTGCAGCTGCCAGGGGTGAGCAGTACTTC. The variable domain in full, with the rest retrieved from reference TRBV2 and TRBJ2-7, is EPEVTQTPSHQVTQMGQEVILRCVPISNHLYFYWYRQILGQKVEFLVSFYNNEISEKSEIFDDQFSVERPDGSNFTLKIRSTKLEDSAMYFCASSGAAARGEQYFGPGTRLTVT.

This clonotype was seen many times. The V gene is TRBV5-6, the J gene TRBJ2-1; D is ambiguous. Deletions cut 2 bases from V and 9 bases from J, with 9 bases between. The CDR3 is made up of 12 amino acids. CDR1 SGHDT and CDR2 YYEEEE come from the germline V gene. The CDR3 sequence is CASSLGPGEQFF. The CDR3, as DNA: TGTGCCAGCAGCTTAGGGCCGGGTGAGCAGTTCTTC.

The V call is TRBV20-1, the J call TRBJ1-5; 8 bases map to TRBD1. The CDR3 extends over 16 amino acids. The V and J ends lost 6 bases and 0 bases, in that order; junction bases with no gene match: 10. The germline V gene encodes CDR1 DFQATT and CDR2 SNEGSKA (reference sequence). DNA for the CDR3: TGCAGTGCCCACCGGGACAGGACCGATAGCAATCAGCCCCAGCATTTT. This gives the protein CSAHRDRTDSNQPQHF.

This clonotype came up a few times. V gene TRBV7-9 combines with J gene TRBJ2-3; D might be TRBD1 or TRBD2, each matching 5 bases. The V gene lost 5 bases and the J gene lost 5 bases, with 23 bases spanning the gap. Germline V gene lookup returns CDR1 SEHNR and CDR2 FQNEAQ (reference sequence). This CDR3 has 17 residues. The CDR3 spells CASSLLGATQYVDTQYF. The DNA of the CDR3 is TGTGCCAGCAGCCTACTAGGGGCGACCCAGTACGTAGATACGCAGTATTTT.

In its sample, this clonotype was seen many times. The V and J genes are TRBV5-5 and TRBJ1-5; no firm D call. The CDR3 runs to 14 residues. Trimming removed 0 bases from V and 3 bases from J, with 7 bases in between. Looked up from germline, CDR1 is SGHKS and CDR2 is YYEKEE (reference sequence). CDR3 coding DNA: TGTGCCAGCAGCTTGGTAGTCGTCAATCAGCCCCAGCATTTT. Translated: CASSLVVVNQPQHF.

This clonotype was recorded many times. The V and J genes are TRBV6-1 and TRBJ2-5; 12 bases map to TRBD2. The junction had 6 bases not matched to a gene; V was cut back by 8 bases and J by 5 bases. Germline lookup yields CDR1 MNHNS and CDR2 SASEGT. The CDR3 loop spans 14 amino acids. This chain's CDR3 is CASEGTSGWETQYF. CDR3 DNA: TGTGCCAGCGAAGGGACTAGCGGGTGGGAGACCCAGTACTTC.

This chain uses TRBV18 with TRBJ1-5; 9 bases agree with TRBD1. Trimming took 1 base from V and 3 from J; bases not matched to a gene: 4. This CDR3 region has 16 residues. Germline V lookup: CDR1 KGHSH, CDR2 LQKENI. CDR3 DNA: TGTGCCAGCTCACCACTTGACAGGGGGGACAATCAGCCCCAGCATTTT. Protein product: CASSPLDRGDNQPQHF.

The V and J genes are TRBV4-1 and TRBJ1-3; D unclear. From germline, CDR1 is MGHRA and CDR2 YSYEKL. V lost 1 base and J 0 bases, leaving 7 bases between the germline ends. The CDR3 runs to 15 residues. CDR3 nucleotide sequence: TGCGCCAGCAGCCAAGCCGGGATCTCTGGAAACACCATATATTTT. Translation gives CASSQAGISGNTIYF.

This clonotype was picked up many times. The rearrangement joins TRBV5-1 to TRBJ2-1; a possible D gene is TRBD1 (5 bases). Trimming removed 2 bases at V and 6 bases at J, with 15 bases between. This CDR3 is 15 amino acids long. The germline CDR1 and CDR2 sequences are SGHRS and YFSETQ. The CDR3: CASSFGHIRGNEQFF. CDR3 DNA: TGCGCCAGCAGCTTCGGACACATTAGGGGCAATGAGCAGTTCTTC.

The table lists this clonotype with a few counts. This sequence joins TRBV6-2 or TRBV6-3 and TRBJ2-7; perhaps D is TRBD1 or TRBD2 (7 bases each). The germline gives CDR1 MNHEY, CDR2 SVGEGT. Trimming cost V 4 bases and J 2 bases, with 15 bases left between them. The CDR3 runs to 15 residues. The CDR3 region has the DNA TGTGCCAGCAGTTCGGGACAGCGGGGTACCTACGAGCAGTACTTC. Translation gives CASSSGQRGTYEQYF.